The 11 T cell receptor beta chains below were found in one sample sequenced in a study of blood T cell repertoires in COVID-19. Clones were read by immunoSEQ multiplex PCR, and TCRdb kept only the in-frame ones, dropping some. The table shows 95,000 to 110,000 clones, with more than 75% occurring only once. Sequences were obtained from peripheral blood. These receptors all come from a human donor in a cohort sampled during active COVID-19.

V and J are TRBV9 and TRBJ2-1; 7 bases map to TRBD2. V trimming: 3 bases; J trimming: 2 bases; junction bases outside the gene matches: 5. The germline gives CDR1 SGDLS, CDR2 YYNGEE. This CDR3 has 15 amino acids. Written as DNA, the CDR3 is TGTGCCAGCAGCGGTGAGCGGGGCCCCTACAATGAGCAGTTCTTC. Translation gives CASSGERGPYNEQFF.

The V and J genes are TRBV19 and TRBJ2-7; 8 bases align to TRBD2. This CDR3 has 15 residues. After removal of 7 bases from V and 2 bases from J, the junction contained 10 bases not matched to a gene. From germline, CDR1 is LNHDA and CDR2 SQIVND (reference sequence). CDR3 region: CASTRTGGHTYEQYF. In DNA form, the CDR3 reads TGTGCCAGTACCCGGACGGGGGGGCATACCTACGAGCAGTACTTC.

This sequence joins TRBV7-2 and TRBJ1-4; 7 nucleotides align to TRBD1. CDR3 length: 15 residues. The junction had 7 bases not matched to a gene; V was cut back by 5 bases and J by 4 bases. Germline values: CDR1 SGHTA, CDR2 FQGNSA. DNA for the CDR3: TGTGCCAGCAGCCTCGGGGACAGACTTAATGAAAAACTGTTTTTT. It yields the protein CASSLGDRLNEKLFF.

This sequence joins TRBV27 and TRBJ2-1, with D maybe TRBD2 (5 bases). The germline CDR1 and CDR2 sequences are MNHEY and SMNVEV (reference sequence). CDR3 length equals 15 residues. V lost 6 bases, J lost 0 bases, and 12 bases lay in between. The CDR3 DNA reads TGTGCCAGCAGCCGTATAGCGACCTCCTACAATGAGCAGTTCTTC. This translates into CASSRIATSYNEQFF.

The rearrangement joins TRBV5-1 to TRBJ2-4, with 14 bases matching TRBD2. The length of the CDR3 is 18 residues. CDR1 and CDR2 (germline): SGHRS, YFSETQ. Losses at the gene ends were 2 bases for V and 6 bases for J; bases not matched to a gene: 10. The CDR3 here is CASSFLGTSGSSGNIQYF. The CDR3 nucleotides read TGCGCCAGCAGCTTTTTGGGGACTAGCGGGAGTAGCGGAAACATTCAGTACTTC.

The CDR3 DNA reads as TGTGCCAGCTTACCCAGGGGGCTTGGCTATGGCTACACCTTC. This gives the protein CASLPRGLGYGYTF. The chain employs TRBV19 and TRBJ1-2, with 8 bases aligning to TRBD1. Germline loops: CDR1 LNHDA, CDR2 SQIVND (reference sequence). Unmatched junction bases numbered 10, after V lost 9 bases and J lost 4 bases. The CDR3 sequence is 14 residues long.

The chain uses TRBV2 and TRBJ2-5; weak D call: TRBD2 (5 bases). The V end lost 3 bases, the J end lost 5 bases, and 16 bases lay between the germline ends. Looked up from germline, CDR1 is SNHLY and CDR2 is FYNNEI. The CDR3 has 15 residues. Here the CDR3 reads CASSDNEGRGETQYF. CDR3 sequence (DNA): TGTGCCAGCAGTGACAATGAGGGTAGAGGGGAGACCCAGTACTTC.

V usage is TRBV5-1 and J usage is TRBJ2-2, with 8 nucleotides matching TRBD1. This CDR3 is 15 amino acids long. Losses at the gene ends were 0 bases for V and 3 bases for J; bases not matched to a gene: 1. Per the germline V gene, CDR1 is SGHRS and CDR2 is YFSETQ. The CDR3: CASSLGTGYTGELFF. CDR3 nucleotide sequence: TGCGCCAGCAGCTTGGGGACAGGGTACACCGGGGAGCTGTTTTTT.

Concerning this clone itself: The germline gene is not matched at one end of the junction; a read error may be the cause. The chain uses TRBV5-4 and TRBJ2-1; 9 nucleotides align to TRBD2. The CDR3 is 11 amino acids. Germline-derived CDR1 and CDR2 are SGHNT and YYREEE (reference sequence). CDR3: CASSPGTSIIF. CDR3 nucleotide sequence: TGTGCCAGCAGCCCCGGGACTAGCATAATCTTC.

The chain is built from TRBV27 and TRBJ1-2, with D uncertain. V was clipped by 3 bases and J by 4 bases, with 15 bases between them. Per the germline V gene, CDR1 is MNHEY and CDR2 is SMNVEV (reference sequence). The CDR3 contains 15 residues. This CDR3 is CASSFGALDPYGYTF. DNA of the CDR3: TGTGCCAGCAGTTTCGGAGCCCTAGACCCCTATGGCTACACCTTC.

V gene TRBV5-6 combines with J gene TRBJ2-1; TRBD2 agrees at 7 bases. Germline values: CDR1 SGHDT, CDR2 YYEEEE. V lost 4 bases and J lost 0; bases outside the gene matches: 10. The length of the CDR3 is 17 residues. The CDR3 nucleotides are TGTGCCAGCAGCCCGGGAGGAGCGCCAGTCTCCTACAATGAGCAGTTCTTC. Translating it yields CASSPGGAPVSYNEQFF.